This TCR beta chain appears in the sequencing data of a study of PD-1 blockade in classical Hodgkin lymphoma. Study outcomes and limitations: Those patients who began receiving nivolumab less than 1 year after ASCT had lower diversity, and they were excluded. Differences between repertoires have undefined causes, possibly disease activity or prior therapy. CD4+ TCR diversity, unlike CD8+, rose significantly by C4D1.

The time point denotes: cycle 4 day 1 (C4D1), after 6 weeks of nivolumab. Every single patient, without exception, relapsed after autologous stem cell transplantation, and brentuximab vedotin exposure varied. This CDR3 comprises 12 residues. Germline CDR1 is MNHNS and CDR2 is SASEGT. With regard to this clone: Its antigen is unidentified. Compared with germline, one end of the junction differs, possibly owing to a read error.

The assay was immunoSEQ multiplex PCR, and TCRdb's table has in-frame clones only and misses some. This table holds roughly 50,000 clones, around nine tenths found once. The clonotype comes from a human donor with classical Hodgkin lymphoma. The rearrangement joins TRBV6-1 to TRBJ1-2, with D uncertain. The source was peripheral blood mononuclear cells (PBMCs), collected before the fourth cycle of nivolumab. The CDR3 bases are TGTGCCAGCAGTGAGCGGACGGGCCGTGTCGCCTTC. Its protein is CASSERTGRVAF.